This TCR beta chain was sequenced during a study of neurological immune-mediated disorders. CDR3 length: 13 residues. Trimming cost V 5 bases and J 9 bases, with 16 bases left between them. CDR1 is MNHEY, CDR2 SVGAGI, per germline. Sequencing runs each yielded over 180 million TCR-beta sequences from 15-18 subjects. TCRdb used MiXCR to reprocess the 5' RACE reads, holding one entry per CDR3 protein. Of 55,000 to 70,000 distinct CDR3 sequences listed, more than 3% were seen once; the top ten hold 5.2%. With respect to this clonotype: The conserved closing phenylalanine or tryptophan is absent in this CDR3, likely reflecting a read error.

The chain combines TRBV6-5 with TRBJ1-2, with no clear D. This receptor was taken from a woman between 45 and 60 years old with multiple sclerosis. Sequenced input: PBMCs. The CDR3 loop is CASSGSGSWSYTV. DNA of the CDR3: TGTGCCAGCAGTGGCAGTGGGTCTTGGAGCTACACCGTC.